Listed below are T cell receptor beta chains from one sample, sequenced in a study of T cells in tuberculosis. The repertoire was sequenced with immunoSEQ multiplex PCR; TCRdb's copy has only in-frame clones and lacks some. The sample includes around 50,000 clones, 88% seen only once; the top ten take just over 20%. Sequencing used CD1b-GMM tetramer-negative cells sorted from PBMCs. The receptors originated from an adult woman with latent tuberculosis. CDR3s leave out the opening cysteine and the closing phenylalanine or tryptophan. Fields, in order: V gene, CDR3 protein.

V gene: TRBV19
CDR3 protein: ASSLGQPAYEQY

V gene: TRBV7-8
CDR3 protein: ASSPTNRRTDTQY

V gene: TRBV5-1
CDR3 protein: ASSLGGTGTYNEQF

V gene: TRBV7-2
CDR3 protein: ASSRQGYEQY

V gene: TRBV5-4
CDR3 protein: ASGSLAGANTGELF

V gene: TRBV25-1
CDR3 protein: ASSSLLAGGVETQY

V gene: TRBV7-3
CDR3 protein: ASSAQGYEQF

V gene: TRBV18
CDR3 protein: ASSPPTVYGYT

V gene: TRBV7-2
CDR3 protein: ASMFLAGVTETQY

V gene: TRBV5-4
CDR3 protein: ASSLAGRDTEAF

V gene: TRBV30
CDR3 protein: AWSGAAGTNTGELF

V gene: TRBV11-3
CDR3 protein: ASSLGGQTYEQY

V gene: TRBV4-1
CDR3 protein: ASSRGLAGLYEQF

V gene: TRBV27
CDR3 protein: ASSPSWTALLYEQY

V gene: TRBV21-1
CDR3 protein: ASSSKGREGAYEQY

V gene: TRBV4-3
CDR3 protein: ASSQDRGSNTEAF

V gene: TRBV20-1
CDR3 protein: SAFRETEAF

V gene: TRBV7-2
CDR3 protein: ASSFGVRETQY

V gene: TRBV11-2
CDR3 protein: ASSLDLAGAVGETQY

V gene: TRBV6-5
CDR3 protein: ASSKRTGDNEKLF

V gene: TRBV6-5
CDR3 protein: ASSYSTGGQGYT

V gene: TRBV9
CDR3 protein: ASSVRGEGTEAF

V gene: TRBV4-3
CDR3 protein: ASSQGAATNEKLF

V gene: TRBV9
CDR3 protein: ASSVGGGGDDTQY

V gene: TRBV7-9
CDR3 protein: ASSAPYESMNTEAF

V gene: TRBV5-6
CDR3 protein: ASEFGTALFTDTQY

V gene: TRBV9
CDR3 protein: ASSVDGGHTGELF

V gene: TRBV6-1
CDR3 protein: ASSETGGIDEQY

V gene: TRBV6-6
CDR3 protein: ASSSQGVGGYT

V gene: TRBV7-8
CDR3 protein: ASKRDPSGGIDEQY

V gene: TRBV7-9
CDR3 protein: ASSPLTSLGADTQY

V gene: TRBV6-5
CDR3 protein: ASSYRGSYNEQF

V gene: TRBV4-1
CDR3 protein: ASSQVGTGGEQY

V gene: TRBV10-3
CDR3 protein: AISPRGDYGYT

V gene: TRBV6-1
CDR3 protein: ASTLGGLEETQY

V gene: TRBV29-1
CDR3 protein: SATSVYGYT

V gene: TRBV6-4
CDR3 protein: ASSAVAGENTGELF

V gene: TRBV6-5
CDR3 protein: ASSWTGGVSGELF

V gene: TRBV7-7
CDR3 protein: ASSSTGGNEQF

V gene: TRBV7-2
CDR3 protein: ASSLDQRDTQY

V gene: TRBV2
CDR3 protein: ASSGPSGVGNTQY

V gene: TRBV7-2
CDR3 protein: ASSLGGTAGTEAF

V gene: TRBV7-2
CDR3 protein: ASSSSDSYEQY

V gene: TRBV6-1
CDR3 protein: ASSETDYEQY

V gene: TRBV6-4
CDR3 protein: VSSARRTDQPQH

V gene: TRBV19
CDR3 protein: ASRQAGNQPQH

V gene: TRBV7-3
CDR3 protein: ASSIGGGAEAF

V gene: TRBV6-4
CDR3 protein: ASRAGGHTGELF

V gene: TRBV2
CDR3 protein: ASVTGVNSPLH

V gene: TRBV10-3
CDR3 protein: AISSSSGTGFSYEQY

V gene: TRBV19
CDR3 protein: ASKDDSSGNTIY

V gene: TRBV28
CDR3 protein: ASSPGARDNEKLF

V gene: TRBV2
CDR3 protein: ASRGQSYGYT

V gene: TRBV5-6
CDR3 protein: ASSLVVGGGKTQY

V gene: TRBV6-5
CDR3 protein: ASSQSGSTDTQY

V gene: TRBV11-2
CDR3 protein: ASSSSSGTDTQY

V gene: TRBV25-1
CDR3 protein: ASGDRGRTGELF

V gene: TRBV12-5
CDR3 protein: ASGLVQGAVAGELF

V gene: TRBV19
CDR3 protein: ASSNALLKIPF

V gene: TRBV6-6
CDR3 protein: ASSWGDNEQF